Listed below are T cell receptor beta chains from one sample, sequenced in a study of early T cells in non-severe SARS-CoV-2 infection. From the 5' RACE reads, TCRdb called clonotypes with MiXCR, one entry per CDR3 protein. The table has roughly 64,000 distinct CDR3 sequences, approximately 8.8% seen once. This material consisted of whole blood, taken at baseline. The source is an adult who was a healthcare worker with PCR-confirmed SARS-CoV-2 infection or an uninfected control (not recorded which). Each CDR3 is given with its conserved first and last residue. A D gene is named only where the DNA matches it firmly. Clone size is given for some rows only: seen once, a few or many times, or a class if the clone is expanded.

TRBJ1-1 | TRBV6-5 | - | few | CASSQNRDAFF | TGTGCCAGCAGCCAGAACAGGGACGCTTTCTTT
TRBJ2-5 | TRBV7-9 | TRBD2 | - | CASTPPVAGLETQYF | TGTGCCAGCACCCCGCCGGTAGCGGGACTTGAGACCCAGTACTTC
TRBJ2-7 | TRBV10-3 | - | many | CAISEVRVSYEQYF | TGTGCCATCAGTGAGGTTAGGGTTTCCTACGAGCAGTACTTC
TRBJ2-1 | TRBV30 | - | - | CAWTPRGLTYNEQFF | TGTGCCTGGACCCCTCGGGGATTGACCTACAATGAGCAGTTCTTC
TRBJ2-2 | TRBV7-9 | - | few | CASHGGPQGSGELFF | TGTGCCAGCCACGGGGGGCCCCAAGGTTCCGGGGAGCTGTTTTTT
TRBJ2-1 | TRBV19 | - | many | CASSIMVGSDEQFF | TGTGCCAGTAGTATAATGGTCGGGAGCGATGAGCAGTTCTTC
TRBJ2-2 | TRBV15 | TRBD1 | few | CATSMGTGAGELFF | TGTGCCACCAGCATGGGGACAGGGGCCGGGGAGCTGTTTTTT
TRBJ1-1 | TRBV5-4 | TRBD1 | - | CASGYRGMNTEAFF | TGTGCCAGCGGTTACAGGGGCATGAACACTGAAGCTTTCTTT
TRBJ1-1 | TRBV7-2 | TRBD1 | many | CASSPGGSRDTEAFF | TGTGCCAGCAGCCCAGGGGGGAGTAGGGACACTGAAGCTTTCTTT
TRBJ1-1 | TRBV5-6 | - | few | CASSVQGEVGAFF | TGTGCCAGCAGCGTACAGGGAGAGGTAGGAGCTTTCTTT
TRBJ2-3 | TRBV27 | - | few | CASSLRSARSTDTQYF | TGTGCCAGCAGTTTACGTTCTGCCAGGAGCACAGATACGCAGTATTTT
TRBJ2-1 | TRBV5-1 | - | few | CASSHGGRGEQFF | TGCGCCAGCAGCCACGGGGGACGCGGTGAGCAGTTCTTC
TRBJ2-7 | TRBV2 | - | few | CASSAGSEQYF | TGTGCCAGCAGTGCAGGCAGCGAGCAGTACTTC
TRBJ2-1 | TRBV7-6 | TRBD2 | many | CASTLGTSGSYNEQFF | TGTGCCAGCACCTTGGGGACTAGCGGGAGCTACAATGAGCAGTTCTTC
TRBJ2-1 | TRBV29-1 | TRBD2 | few | CSGEGTSGSSYNEQFF | TGCAGCGGTGAGGGGACTAGCGGGAGTTCCTACAATGAGCAGTTCTTC
TRBJ2-7 | TRBV12-3/TRBV12-4 | - | few | CASTPSKAPSYEQYF | TGTGCCAGCACCCCTTCCAAGGCTCCCTCCTACGAGCAGTACTTC
TRBJ2-1 | TRBV20-1 | - | many | CSASEGDVREQFF | TGCAGTGCTAGCGAGGGAGACGTTCGTGAGCAGTTCTTC
TRBJ1-2 | TRBV7-3 | TRBD1 | many | CASSPTGEIGYTF | TGTGCCAGCAGCCCGACAGGGGAGATTGGCTACACCTTC
TRBJ1-2 | TRBV29-1 | TRBD1 | once | CSVAGQAELGYTF | TGCAGCGTCGCTGGACAGGCCGAGTTGGGCTACACCTTC
TRBJ1-2 | TRBV7-9 | TRBD1 | few | CASMGDRAGYTF | TGTGCCAGCATGGGGGACAGAGCAGGCTACACCTTC
TRBJ1-2 | TRBV6-1 | - | - | CASSRLSTEYYGYTF | TGTGCCAGCAGCAGATTATCGACAGAATACTATGGCTACACCTTC
TRBJ2-2 | TRBV9 | - | few | CASSVGLLTGELFF | TGTGCCAGCAGCGTAGGACTTCTAACCGGGGAGCTGTTTTTT
TRBJ2-2 | TRBV11-3 | TRBD2 | - | CASSRSGSYTGELFF | TGTGCCAGCAGCCGTAGCGGGAGTTACACCGGGGAGCTGTTTTTT
TRBJ2-3 | TRBV21-1 | - | - | CASRGADTQYF | TGTGCCAGCCGAGGTGCAGATACGCAGTATTTT
TRBJ2-1 | TRBV7-8 | - | - | CASSSNPRGSTYNEQFF | TGTGCCAGCAGCTCAAATCCTAGGGGCTCCACCTACAATGAGCAGTTCTTC
TRBJ2-3 | TRBV30 | - | few | CAWSVGSGADTQYF | TGTGCCTGGAGTGTTGGTAGCGGAGCAGATACGCAGTATTTT
TRBJ2-3 | TRBV30 | - | many | CAWSPGTDTQYF | TGTGCCTGGAGCCCCGGGACAGATACGCAGTATTTT
TRBJ2-1 | TRBV19 | - | few | CASTIRDGGPNEQFF | TGTGCCAGTACTATCCGGGACGGCGGTCCCAATGAGCAGTTCTTC
TRBJ2-7 | TRBV7-2 | TRBD1 | - | CASSLQGATGYEQYF | TGTGCCAGCAGTTTACAGGGGGCGACCGGCTACGAGCAGTACTTC
TRBJ1-2 | TRBV19 | - | few | CASSLPGFAFYGYTF | TGTGCCAGTAGTCTCCCAGGGTTCGCCTTCTATGGCTACACCTTC
TRBJ1-1 | TRBV7-3 | TRBD1 | few | CASSWTGGGGAFF | TGTGCCAGCAGCTGGACAGGGGGCGGAGGAGCTTTCTTT
TRBJ2-2 | TRBV19 | TRBD2 | - | CASSTTSGRRSGELFF | TGTGCCAGTAGTACAACTAGCGGGAGAAGATCCGGGGAGCTGTTTTTT
TRBJ2-3 | TRBV9 | TRBD2 | - | CASSVSRTSGNADTQYF | TGTGCCAGCAGCGTTTCCAGGACTAGCGGGAATGCAGATACGCAGTATTTT
TRBJ1-2 | TRBV9 | - | - | CASSVGRAGLYGYTF | TGTGCCAGCAGCGTAGGAAGAGCAGGACTCTATGGCTACACCTTC
TRBJ2-7 | TRBV5-6 | - | many | CASSLAGSFYEQYF | TGTGCCAGCAGCTTGGCGGGAAGTTTCTACGAGCAGTACTTC
TRBJ2-1 | TRBV18 | TRBD2 | - | CATSTSVRNEQFF | TGTGCCACCTCCACTAGCGTACGCAATGAGCAGTTCTTC
TRBJ1-5 | TRBV6-2/TRBV6-3 | TRBD1 | - | CASSYSTGTGSGPQHF | TGTGCCAGCAGTTACTCGACCGGGACAGGGTCAGGGCCCCAGCATTTT
TRBJ2-7 | TRBV20-1 | - | many | CSARVVFAYEQYF | TGCAGTGCTAGAGTAGTATTCGCCTACGAGCAGTACTTC
TRBJ2-5 | TRBV5-4 | TRBD2 | few | CASSLPTSGETQYF | TGTGCCAGCAGCTTGCCGACTAGCGGAGAGACCCAGTACTTC
TRBJ1-6 | TRBV20-1 | TRBD1 | few | CSAEDRPNSPLHF | TGCAGTGCTGAGGACAGGCCTAATTCACCCCTCCACTTT
TRBJ2-2 | TRBV7-3 | - | many | CASYFRGTGELFF | TGTGCCAGCTATTTTAGGGGAACCGGGGAGCTGTTTTTT
TRBJ2-7 | TRBV6-6 | TRBD2 | few | CASSYSIAGGLNEQYF | TGTGCCAGCAGTTACTCAATAGCGGGAGGGTTGAACGAGCAGTACTTC
TRBJ2-3 | TRBV27 | - | - | CASSQLGVSTDTQYF | TGTGCCAGCAGCCAACTAGGAGTTAGCACAGATACGCAGTATTTT
TRBJ2-5 | TRBV4-2 | TRBD2 | few | CASSQLGLAGVQETQYF | TGTGCCAGCAGCCAACTGGGACTAGCGGGAGTTCAAGAGACCCAGTACTTC
TRBJ2-2 | TRBV20-1 | - | - | CSAIRATGELFF | TGCAGTGCTATCAGGGCCACCGGGGAGCTGTTTTTT
TRBJ2-3 | TRBV2 | - | few | CASSPDTQYF | TGTGCCAGCAGTCCAGATACGCAGTATTTT
TRBJ1-4 | TRBV4-2 | - | - | CASSHEGKNEKLFF | TGTGCCAGCAGCCACGAGGGGAAGAATGAAAAACTGTTTTTT
TRBJ2-7 | TRBV6-1 | - | few | CASSGVYFGGAGDEQYF | TGTGCCAGCAGTGGGGTCTACTTCGGCGGTGCTGGTGACGAGCAGTACTTC
TRBJ1-5 | TRBV6-5 | - | few | CASNRNGGADQPQHF | TGTGCCAGCAACCGAAACGGGGGGGCCGATCAGCCCCAGCATTTT